Sequencing of this T cell receptor beta chain was carried out in a study of blood T cell repertoires in COVID-19 (dated by TCRdb to the early 2020s). Context from the whole study: The collaborator samples originated in the United States, Italy and Spain and spanned the acute and convalescent phases of COVID-19. The material from the prospective study consisted of cDNA or gDNA derived from T cells, B-cell-depleted T cells, or PBMCs. Deeply sampled blood TCRbeta repertoires from subjects exposed to, actively infected with, or recovered from COVID-19 were included in the dataset. A freely available public database, intended as a resource for researchers studying the immune response to SARS-CoV-2, is where the repertoires were released. The samples were drawn from the first 160 participants of the ongoing ImmuneRACE study and from roughly 1,300 subjects provided by 6 global collaborators. A de-identified subject ID, COVID-19 status, age in years and sex were almost always included in the sample metadata. Where available, HLA class I and class II types were taken from metadata supplied by the sample provider and were not determined by assay-based typing.

V and J lose 5 bases and 9 bases, and a span of 20 bases separates them. The CDR3 runs 15 amino acids, cysteine and phenylalanine included. Just CDR3 DNA is preserved here, 45 bases in frame from base 1. Per the germline V gene (reference sequence), MNHEY is the CDR1 and SMNVEV is the CDR2. Enrolling through a virtual design, the prospective study's participants ranged in age from roughly 18 to 90 years and lived across approximately 25 United States geographic areas. In the prospective study, participants were assigned to cohorts based on the clinical history participants reported in a screening survey and a study questionnaire. Recovered participants in ImmuneRACE Cohort 3 were defined as having two consecutive negative NP/OP PCR tests, clearance from a healthcare professional, or resolution of symptoms. In the prospective study, mobile phlebotomists collected whole blood, serum and a nasopharyngeal or oropharyngeal swab from each participant. Additional blood draws and questionnaires over an approximately two-month period could optionally be provided by prospective study participants. Before DNA extraction, prospective study blood samples were shipped either frozen or at room temperature.

The paper as a whole reports these results and caveats: How much clinical and demographic metadata was included differed by source and by participant, and the metadata was provided uncurated.

About this clone: Its antigen specificity is not known. No qualities accompany the bases; no much larger clone lies one base away.

The immunoSEQ Assay, a bias-controlled multiplex PCR, was used to amplify TCRbeta CDR3 regions from genomic DNA. The authors' analysis ran thus. Nucleated cell counts per sample were estimated from amplification of reference gene primers within the assay. To quantify the absolute abundance of each unique TCRbeta CDR3 rearrangement, sequence reads were collapsed and filtered. Productive Simpson clonality was computed per sample as the square root of Simpson's diversity index over productive rearrangements. This is the immuneACCESS table as TCRdb keeps it, with only in-frame sequences that have V and J called. A part of the clones is gone; compared with another copy, unresolved V genes explain less than half, and the rest is unexplained. V, J and clone size were drawn from that table, and D and trimming were deduced from the DNA. The sample table shows over 200,000 clones, and 70% to 85% are seen once. Under 2% of the sample comes from the top ten.

Sequenced material: PBMCs or T cells enriched from blood (not recorded which). This clonotype was obtained from a man aged 55 to 70 who had recovered from COVID-19. The rearrangement combines TRBV27 with TRBJ2-1; there is no confident call for the D gene. The CDR3 protein is CASSARVAPLGEQFF. The nucleotide sequence is given as TGTGCCAGCAGTGCCCGAGTAGCTCCACTGGGTGAGCAGTTCTTC.